Below are 15 T cell receptor beta chains sequenced from a single sample in a study of metastatic and nonmetastatic thyroid tumors. Until they underwent thyroid surgery, no patient had received any treatment. TCRdb reprocessed the PCR reads via MiXCR. The sample has tens of thousands of clones; roughly a sixth are singletons. Sequencing used blood. These receptors all stem from a male donor with papillary thyroid cancer or a benign thyroid nodule (not recorded which). Some clones in this sample may be carry-over from other donors' samples.

This clone occurred a few times. This could be a read error, since a much larger clone is one nucleotide away. In this CDR3 the conserved last residue, phenylalanine or tryptophan, is missing, so a read error is likely. The rearrangement links TRBV19 to TRBJ2-1; D perhaps matches TRBD1 (6 bases). The J call may not be correct, given that the DNA end is closer to TRBJ2-5. CDR3 length: 13 amino acids. Germline V lookup: CDR1 LNHDA, CDR2 SQIVND (reference sequence). This CDR3 reads CASSIGQQETQYS. Written as DNA, the CDR3 is TGTGCCAGTAGTATTGGACAGCAAGAGACCCAGTACTCC.

The table lists this clone with many counts. The chain uses TRBV18 and TRBJ2-5; 7 bases fit TRBD1. From germline, CDR1 is KGHSH and CDR2 LQKENI. Trimming cost V 4 bases and J 4 bases; bases outside gene matches: 6. There are 14 residues in the CDR3. CDR3 region: CASSQGTVRETQYF. The CDR3, as DNA: TGTGCCAGCTCACAAGGGACAGTAAGAGAGACCCAGTACTTC.

V and J are TRBV6-5 and TRBJ2-7; 10 nucleotides align to TRBD2. The CDR3 has 17 residues. V was pared by 5 bases and J by 0 bases, with 10 bases of the junction left unmatched. The germline gives CDR1 MNHEY, CDR2 SVGAGI. CDR3 DNA: TGTGCCAGCAGTCACATCCCGACTAGCGGGTACTCCTACGAGCAGTACTTC. This encodes CASSHIPTSGYSYEQYF.

The chain combines TRBV28 with TRBJ2-2; D perhaps matches TRBD2 (5 bases). CDR3 length: 13 residues. The ends were cut back, 3 bases at V and 9 bases at J, with 11 bases in the middle. Germline V gives CDR1 MDHEN, CDR2 SYDVKM. CDR3 residues: CASSFRGSRELFF. CDR3 nucleotide sequence: TGTGCCAGCAGTTTCCGGGGATCCAGGGAGCTGTTTTTT.

This clone is medium-sized (0.01 to 0.1%) in the sample. The CDR3 sequence: CASSLLGQRDTEAFF. In DNA form, the CDR3 reads TGTGCCAGCAGCTTATTGGGACAGAGGGACACTGAAGCTTTCTTT. V is TRBV7-8 and J is TRBJ1-1; 7 bases match TRBD1. Trimming removed 2 bases from V and 3 bases from J; junction bases left unmatched: 6. There are 15 residues in the CDR3. The germline CDR1 and CDR2 sequences are SGHVS and FQNEAQ.

The sample holds many counts of this clone. The chain is built from TRBV18 and TRBJ2-1; 9 positions match TRBD2. Unmatched junction bases numbered 12, after V lost 0 bases and J lost 9 bases. The CDR3 loop spans 17 amino acids. The V gene's germline CDR1 is KGHSH and CDR2 LQKENI. The CDR3 bases are TGTGCCAGCTCACCACCGTACCTAGCGGGACGTCTCCCTGAGCAGTTCTTC. It codes for CASSPPYLAGRLPEQFF.

This clone showed up many times. The chain recombines TRBV3-1 with TRBJ2-1; D ambiguous. V lost 1 base and J 9 bases, leaving 10 bases between the germline ends. The CDR3 spans 13 residues. The germline V gene has CDR1 LGHDT and CDR2 YNNKEL (reference sequence). CDR3 nucleotides: TGTGCCAGCAGCCAAGTCTCAGCGCTTGAGCAGTTCTTC. It yields the protein CASSQVSALEQFF.

This clone was counted ten times or more. The chain is built from TRBV7-9 and TRBJ2-2; unclear D gene. V was cut by 3 bases and J by 6 bases, with 14 bases left in between. This CDR3 contains 15 residues. Germline V gene data show CDR1 as SEHNR and CDR2 as FQNEAQ (reference sequence). CDR3 sequence: CASSFPESGAGELFF. The CDR3 DNA sequence: TGTGCCAGCAGCTTTCCCGAGAGTGGGGCCGGGGAGCTGTTTTTT.

This clone was recorded many times. V usage is TRBV20-1 and J usage is TRBJ2-5, with 10 bases identical to TRBD2. J gave up 5 bases and V 5 bases, and 8 bases lay outside the gene matches. The CDR3 spans 14 residues. Germline loops: CDR1 DFQATT, CDR2 SNEGSKA (reference sequence). The CDR3: CSAGKREGHETQYF. CDR3 nucleotides: TGCAGTGCTGGCAAGCGGGAGGGCCATGAGACCCAGTACTTC.

This clone was counted a few times. V gene TRBV20-1 combines with J gene TRBJ1-2; 11 bases are shared with TRBD1. The CDR3 is made up of 16 amino acids. The germline CDR1 and CDR2 sequences are DFQATT and SNEGSKA (reference sequence). Germline trimming cut 6 bases from V and 5 bases from J; bases unmatched to any gene: 14. The CDR3 region is CSAGPRTGGGLYGYTF. CDR3 DNA sequence: TGCAGTGCCGGCCCCCGGACAGGGGGCGGCTTATATGGCTACACCTTC.

The rearrangement uses TRBV7-2 and TRBJ1-1; D unresolved. This CDR3 spans 13 amino acids. CDR1 and CDR2 (germline): SGHTA, FQGNSA. V was clipped by 3 bases and J by 6 bases, with 11 bases between them. The CDR3 reads CASSFKGGAEAFF. DNA for the CDR3: TGTGCCAGCAGCTTTAAGGGTGGTGCTGAAGCTTTCTTT.

This clone was observed at least ten times. V and J are TRBV5-6 and TRBJ1-2; D is uncertain. V gave up 4 bases and J gave up 4 bases, with 11 bases separating them. The germline CDR1 and CDR2 sequences are SGHDT and YYEEEE. This CDR3 region has 13 residues. DNA of the CDR3: TGTGCCAGCAGCCCCATTGGTGGCTATGGCTACACCTTC. Protein product: CASSPIGGYGYTF.

To note about this clone: One end of the junction is discordant with germline, which a read error may explain. The genes are TRBV20-1 and TRBJ2-1; D unclear. CDR1 and CDR2 from the germline V gene are DFQATT and SNEGSKA (reference sequence). This CDR3 spans 15 amino acids. DNA for the CDR3: TGCAGTGCTATTGACCTGGAGAGCTCCTACAATGAGCAGCTCTTC. This encodes CSAIDLESSYNEQLF.

There are many counts of this clone. The sample contains more than one DNA sequence encoding this CDR3. J is TRBJ2-2 and V is TRBV18; 14 bases align to TRBD2. V was pared by 3 bases and J by 5 bases, with 2 bases of the junction left unmatched. This CDR3 has 16 amino acids. Germline CDR1 and CDR2: KGHSH and LQKENI. The CDR3: CASSPRTSGRTGELFF. For the CDR3, the DNA is TGTGCCAGCTCACCTCGGACTAGCGGGAGGACCGGGGAGCTGTTTTTT.

There are many counts of this clone. This chain joins TRBV6-4 and TRBJ2-3; D is perhaps TRBD1 (5 bases). V lost 2 bases and J 0 bases, leaving 6 bases between the germline ends. Germline V gene sequence: CDR1 MRHNA, CDR2 SNTAGT. The CDR3 is 14 amino acids. CDR3 DNA: TGTGCCAGCAGTGACAGGGGAAGCACAGATACGCAGTATTTT. It encodes CASSDRGSTDTQYF.